One sample yielded the 29 T cell receptor beta chains listed below, sequenced in a study of T cells expressing NK-cell markers. TCRdb re-called the 5' RACE reads; one entry per CDR3 protein, DNA not given. The sample yields some 460,000 distinct CDR3 sequences, of which the top ten take up 1.4% to 1.5%. Sequences were obtained from blood T cells: a sorted CD56 or NKG2C T cell subset, CD4+ or CD8+ T cells, or bulk PBMC T cells (not recorded which). The receptors here all came from a woman in her fifties or sixties in good health.

CDR3: CASSSNRGINEKLFF. This chain connects TRBV12-3 or TRBV12-4 to TRBJ1-4; TCRdb reports TRBD1, a call that lacks DNA to check it against. CDR3 size: 15 residues.

V and J are TRBV6-2 or TRBV6-3 and TRBJ2-7; the TCRdb D gene call, TRBD1, has no DNA to confirm it. Germline loops: CDR1 MNHEY, CDR2 SVGEGT. This CDR3 contains 17 residues. The CDR3 sequence: CASSARTPGQGPYEQYF.

The V call is TRBV9, the J call TRBJ2-1; TCRdb selects TRBD2, and the lack of DNA leaves this call unchecked. Germline CDR1 and CDR2: SGDLS and YYNGEE. There are 15 residues in the CDR3. The CDR3 is CASSLAGTSVDEQFF.

V usage is TRBV24-1 and J usage is TRBJ2-1; there is no DNA to check the TCRdb D call of TRBD1. The germline V gene encodes CDR1 KGHDR and CDR2 SFDVKD. This CDR3 region has 18 residues. This CDR3 is CATSETRQGRSSYNEQFF.

The chain carries TRBV3-1 and TRBJ2-1. Germline CDR1 is LGHDT and CDR2 is YNNKEL (reference sequence). The CDR3 is 11 residues long. This CDR3 reads CASSQAGRKFF.

CDR3 amino acids: CASSNGGPYNEQFF. This chain links TRBV27 with TRBJ2-1; the TCRdb call, TRBD1, lacks DNA for checking. The CDR3 length is 14 residues. CDR1 is MNHEY and CDR2 is SMNVEV in the germline V gene (reference sequence).

The CDR3 loop is CASSYGNPLLESLNEQFF. The V gene is TRBV6-5, the J gene TRBJ2-1; TCRdb reports TRBD2, a call that lacks DNA to check it against. CDR1 and CDR2 from the germline V gene are MNHEY and SVGAGI. The CDR3 consists of 18 residues.

The chain couples TRBV10-3 to TRBJ2-7; as DNA is missing, the TRBD1 call by TCRdb cannot be tested. The CDR3 runs to 14 residues. Germline CDR1 reads ENHRY; CDR2 reads SYGVKD. CDR3 protein: CAIRQQGTTYEQYF.

The chain joins TRBV4-1 to TRBJ1-1; the D gene TCRdb calls, TRBD1, cannot be checked with no DNA. The CDR3 contains 17 residues. Germline CDR1 is MGHRA and CDR2 is YSYEKL. CDR3 in amino acids: CASSQGGDWGGRTEAFF.

The CDR3 protein is CASIVPGQPQHF. This chain links TRBV6-1 with TRBJ1-5; TCRdb's D call, TRBD1, is unchecked because there is no DNA. The CDR3 is 12 amino acids. The germline V gene has CDR1 MNHNS and CDR2 SASEGT.

This rearrangement joins TRBV6-1 to TRBJ2-5; there is no DNA to check the TCRdb D call of TRBD2. CDR1 is MNHNS, CDR2 SASEGT, per germline. The CDR3 extends over 19 amino acids. Here the CDR3 reads CASSVGTSGRALGGETQYF.

This chain joins TRBV7-9 and TRBJ2-5; TCRdb outputs TRBD1, but without DNA this stays unchecked. Germline V gene data show CDR1 as SEHNR and CDR2 as FQNEAQ (reference sequence). This CDR3 spans 19 amino acids. The CDR3 here is CASSLALQGVSVGQETQYF.

The chain is built from TRBV11-2 and TRBJ2-1; TCRdb reports TRBD2, a call that lacks DNA to check it against. The CDR3 extends over 16 amino acids. Germline CDR1 and CDR2: SGHAT and FQNNGV. The CDR3 here is CASSTRTSERYNEQFF.

The V gene is TRBV6-5, the J gene TRBJ2-5; TCRdb selects TRBD2, and the lack of DNA leaves this call unchecked. Germline V gene sequence: CDR1 MNHEY, CDR2 SVGAGI. This CDR3 region has 17 residues. The CDR3 spells CASSTWTSGTLQETQYF.

The chain employs TRBV6-6 and TRBJ2-5; TCRdb proposes TRBD1, but this gene call is untestable without DNA. Germline CDR1 and CDR2: MNHNY and SVGAGI (reference sequence). This CDR3 comprises 14 residues. The CDR3 is CASSYDPGAETQYF.

The chain combines TRBV21-1 with TRBJ2-2; TCRdb's D call, TRBD2, is unchecked because there is no DNA. TRBV21-1 is listed as a pseudogene. The CDR3 totals 19 residues. CDR3: CASSKAGLAGGFVPGELFF.

The chain recombines TRBV5-1 with TRBJ2-5; TCRdb proposes TRBD1, but this gene call is untestable without DNA. Germline V lookup: CDR1 SGHRS, CDR2 YFSETQ. The CDR3 runs to 15 residues. Here the CDR3 reads CASSLAGSREETQYF.

The rearrangement uses TRBV27 and TRBJ1-6. The CDR3 has 14 residues. The germline CDR1 and CDR2 sequences are MNHEY and SMNVEV (reference sequence). Here the CDR3 reads CASSFGGVSSPLHF.

V usage is TRBV21-1 and J usage is TRBJ2-7; TCRdb's D call, TRBD1, is unchecked because there is no DNA. TRBV21-1 is flagged as a pseudogene. The CDR3 totals 13 residues. The CDR3 reads CASSNHRGYEQYF.

The rearrangement links TRBV12-3 or TRBV12-4 to TRBJ2-6; without DNA, the TCRdb call of TRBD1 cannot be checked. This CDR3 contains 17 residues. CDR3 amino acids: CASSLSGGGSGANVLTF.

The V and J genes are TRBV5-1 and TRBJ2-5; checking the TCRdb D call of TRBD2 is not possible without DNA. The CDR3 sequence is 14 residues long. Germline V lookup: CDR1 SGHRS, CDR2 YFSETQ. The CDR3 sequence is CASTQELVTETQYF.

V and J are TRBV5-1 and TRBJ1-5; without DNA, the TCRdb call of TRBD1 cannot be checked. CDR3 length: 14 residues. The germline gives CDR1 SGHRS, CDR2 YFSETQ. CDR3: CASSLGDGLGPQHF.

The chain couples TRBV18 to TRBJ1-2. Germline values: CDR1 KGHSH, CDR2 LQKENI. This CDR3 region has 13 residues. CDR3 sequence: CASSPGKDDGYTF.

This chain joins TRBV11-3 and TRBJ2-1; TCRdb's D call, TRBD1, is unchecked because there is no DNA. This CDR3 has 15 amino acids. Looked up from germline, CDR1 is SGHNT and CDR2 is YENEEA. The CDR3 reads CASSMGPTSNNEQFF.

This chain joins TRBV5-1 and TRBJ2-3; TCRdb gives TRBD2 as the D gene, but with no DNA this cannot be confirmed. Germline V gene sequence: CDR1 SGHRS, CDR2 YFSETQ. CDR3 size: 16 residues. The chain's CDR3 is CASSSLTGGPKDTQYF.

The rearrangement joins TRBV11-1 to TRBJ2-3; as DNA is missing, the TRBD1 call by TCRdb cannot be tested. The CDR3 runs 15 residues. Germline CDR1 is SGHAT and CDR2 is FQDESV (reference sequence). This CDR3 is CASSSLGQTMDTQYF.

This chain links TRBV29-1 with TRBJ2-4. The CDR3 has 13 amino acids. Per germline, CDR1 SQVTM and CDR2 ANQGSEA. The CDR3 is CSVEEVAKNIQYF.

This rearrangement joins TRBV20-1 to TRBJ1-5; TCRdb calls TRBD1, which cannot be checked without DNA. The CDR3 covers 15 residues. Germline V gene data show CDR1 as DFQATT and CDR2 as SNEGSKA (reference sequence). The CDR3 loop reads CSAASNGGYNQPQHF.

The chain couples TRBV7-2 to TRBJ2-3; TCRdb lists TRBD2, though no DNA is available to test this call. CDR3 size: 16 residues. Germline CDR1 is SGHTA and CDR2 is FQGNSA. The chain's CDR3 is CASSLGLAGGADTQYF.